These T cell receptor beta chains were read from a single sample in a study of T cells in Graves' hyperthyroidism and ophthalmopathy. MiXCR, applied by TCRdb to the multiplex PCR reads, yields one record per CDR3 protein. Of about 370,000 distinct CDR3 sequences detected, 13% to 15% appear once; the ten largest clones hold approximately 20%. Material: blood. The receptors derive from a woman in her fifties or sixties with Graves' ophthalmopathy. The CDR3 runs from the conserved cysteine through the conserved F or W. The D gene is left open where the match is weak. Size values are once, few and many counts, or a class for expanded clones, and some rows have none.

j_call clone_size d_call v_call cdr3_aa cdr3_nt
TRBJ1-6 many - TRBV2 CASSADYNSPLHF TGTGCCAGCAGTGCGGACTATAATTCACCCCTCCACTTT
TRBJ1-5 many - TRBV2 CASSAPSGRNQPQHF TGTGCCAGCAGTGCACCTAGCGGACGCAATCAGCCCCAGCATTTT
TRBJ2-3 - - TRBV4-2 CASSQEPSTDTQYF TGTGCCAGCAGCCAAGAACCCAGCACAGATACGCAGTATTTT
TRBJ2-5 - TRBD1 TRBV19 CASSPQRDRGRETQYF TGTGCCAGTAGCCCACAAAGGGACAGGGGACGGGAGACCCAGTACTTC
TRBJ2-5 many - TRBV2 CASSEAAGQETQYF TGTGCCAGCAGTGAAGCGGCAGGGCAAGAGACCCAGTACTTC
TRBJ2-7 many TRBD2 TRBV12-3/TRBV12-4 CASTPYSGTSGTYDEQYF TGTGCCAGCACCCCGTATTCCGGGACTAGCGGGACTTATGACGAGCAGTACTTC
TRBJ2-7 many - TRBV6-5 CASSYNGGRRAGQYF TGTGCCAGCAGTTACAACGGGGGGCGGAGGGCCGGGCAGTACTTC
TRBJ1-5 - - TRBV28 CASARAHQPQHF TGTGCCAGTGCCAGGGCTCATCAGCCCCAGCATTTT
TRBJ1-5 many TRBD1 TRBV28 CASSSIGQGINSNQPQHF TGTGCCAGCAGTTCCATAGGACAGGGGATAAATAGCAATCAGCCCCAGCATTTT
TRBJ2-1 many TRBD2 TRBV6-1 CASRGASGSNEQFF TGTGCCAGCAGGGGTGCTAGCGGGAGTAATGAGCAGTTCTTC
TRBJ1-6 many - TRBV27 CASSLQPSYNSPLHF TGTGCCAGCAGTTTACAGCCCTCCTATAATTCACCCCTCCACTTT
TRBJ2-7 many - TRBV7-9 CASSVGRGEQYF TGTGCCAGCAGCGTTGGTCGGGGCGAGCAGTACTTC
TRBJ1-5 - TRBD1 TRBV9 CASSLTGADGQPQHF TGTGCCAGCAGCCTTACAGGGGCTGACGGACAGCCCCAGCATTTT
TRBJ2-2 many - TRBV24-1 CATTQDGATGELFF TGTGCCACCACCCAGGACGGAGCAACCGGGGAGCTGTTTTTT
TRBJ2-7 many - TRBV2 CASSENTGAGAEYEQYF TGTGCCAGCAGTGAAAATACAGGGGCGGGAGCCGAGTACGAGCAGTACTTC
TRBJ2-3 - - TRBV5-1 CASSSQRPGTDTQYF TGCGCCAGCAGCTCCCAGCGGCCGGGGACAGATACGCAGTATTTT
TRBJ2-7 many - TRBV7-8 CASSLARSEQYF TGTGCCAGCAGCTTGGCTCGCTCCGAGCAGTACTTC
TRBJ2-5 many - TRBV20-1 CSASGGYQETQYF TGCAGTGCTTCAGGGGGGTACCAAGAGACCCAGTACTTC
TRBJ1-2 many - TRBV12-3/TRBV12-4 CASSFRLSNYGYTF TGTGCCAGCAGTTTCCGCCTTTCTAACTATGGCTACACCTTC
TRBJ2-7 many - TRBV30 CAWSPRTAYEQYF TGTGCCTGGAGTCCTAGGACAGCCTACGAGCAGTACTTC
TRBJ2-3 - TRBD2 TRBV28 CASIPTTTSGWTDTQYF TGTGCCAGCATTCCCACAACGACTAGCGGGTGGACAGATACGCAGTATTTT
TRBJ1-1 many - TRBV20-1 CSAATGLNTEAFF TGCAGTGCGGCTACAGGACTGAACACTGAAGCTTTCTTT
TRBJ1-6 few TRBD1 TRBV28 CASDRVRNSPLHF TGTGCCAGTGACAGGGTACGGAATTCACCCCTCCACTTT
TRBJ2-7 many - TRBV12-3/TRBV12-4 CASSPIAEQYF TGTGCCAGCAGCCCCATTGCCGAGCAGTACTTC
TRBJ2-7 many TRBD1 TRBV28 CASSSDRGSTREQYF TGTGCCAGCAGTTCCGACAGGGGCTCTACCCGGGAGCAGTACTTC
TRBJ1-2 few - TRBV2 CASSEGPHGYTF TGTGCCAGCAGTGAAGGGCCCCATGGCTACACCTTC
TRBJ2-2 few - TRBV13 CASSLSVTGDNGELFF TGCGCCAGCAGCTTGTCCGTTACGGGAGACAACGGGGAGCTGTTTTTT
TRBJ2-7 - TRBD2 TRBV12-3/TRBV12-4 CASSTSGPYEQYF TGTGCCAGCAGCACTAGCGGGCCCTACGAGCAGTACTTC
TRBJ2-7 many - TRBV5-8 CASTRNLGEQYF TGTGCCAGCACCAGGAACTTGGGCGAGCAGTACTTC
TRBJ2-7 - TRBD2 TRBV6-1 CASHNSGSYEQYF TGTGCCAGCCATAATAGCGGGAGCTACGAGCAGTACTTC
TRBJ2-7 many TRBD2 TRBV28 CASSLSGESYEQYF TGTGCCAGCAGTTTAAGCGGGGAATCCTACGAGCAGTACTTC
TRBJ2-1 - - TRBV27 CASSLSLGTFYNEQFF TGTGCCAGCAGTTTATCCCTGGGGACGTTTTACAATGAGCAGTTCTTC
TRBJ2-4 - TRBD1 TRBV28 CASRAGGEDIQYF TGTGCCAGCAGGGCAGGGGGCGAGGACATTCAGTACTTC
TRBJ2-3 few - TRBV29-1 CSVSTGPPDTQYF TGCAGCGTTTCAACAGGGCCTCCAGATACGCAGTATTTT
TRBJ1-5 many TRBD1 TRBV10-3 CAISETQTGVGQPQHF TGTGCCATCAGTGAGACGCAGACAGGGGTTGGTCAGCCCCAGCATTTT
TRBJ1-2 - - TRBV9 CASSLVVGAWDGYTF TGTGCCAGCAGCTTAGTAGTGGGGGCTTGGGATGGCTACACCTTC
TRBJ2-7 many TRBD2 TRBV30 CALRASGPYEQYF TGTGCCCTAAGGGCTAGCGGGCCCTACGAGCAGTACTTC
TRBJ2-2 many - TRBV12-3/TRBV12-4 CASSLETGELFF TGTGCCAGCAGCCTGGAGACCGGGGAGCTGTTTTTT
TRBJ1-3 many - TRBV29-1 CSVESQDGNTIYF TGCAGCGTTGAAAGTCAGGATGGAAACACCATATATTTT
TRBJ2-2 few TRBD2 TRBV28 CASKRAGGGAGELFF TGTGCCAGCAAGCGAGCGGGAGGGGGGGCCGGGGAGCTGTTTTTT
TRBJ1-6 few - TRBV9 CASSVALSGRNSPLHF TGTGCCAGCAGCGTAGCTCTAAGCGGCCGGAATTCACCCCTCCACTTT
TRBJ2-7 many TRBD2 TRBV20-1 CSAGRLAGYYEQYF TGCAGTGCCGGACGACTAGCGGGATATTACGAGCAGTACTTC
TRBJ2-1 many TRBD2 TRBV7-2 CASSLAYRGGNEQFF TGTGCCAGCAGCTTGGCTTATAGGGGAGGGAATGAGCAGTTCTTC
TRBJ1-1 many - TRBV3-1 CASSRANTEAFF TGTGCCAGCAGCCGGGCAAACACTGAAGCTTTCTTT
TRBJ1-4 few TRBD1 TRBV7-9 CASSSSRDREGGEKLFF TGTGCCAGCAGCTCGTCCCGGGACAGGGAAGGAGGTGAAAAACTGTTTTTT
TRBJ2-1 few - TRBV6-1 CASSASGANNEQFF TGTGCCAGCAGTGCCTCAGGGGCGAACAATGAGCAGTTCTTC
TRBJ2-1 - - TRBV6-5 CASSYFSGNEQFF TGTGCCAGCAGTTACTTTAGCGGCAATGAGCAGTTCTTC